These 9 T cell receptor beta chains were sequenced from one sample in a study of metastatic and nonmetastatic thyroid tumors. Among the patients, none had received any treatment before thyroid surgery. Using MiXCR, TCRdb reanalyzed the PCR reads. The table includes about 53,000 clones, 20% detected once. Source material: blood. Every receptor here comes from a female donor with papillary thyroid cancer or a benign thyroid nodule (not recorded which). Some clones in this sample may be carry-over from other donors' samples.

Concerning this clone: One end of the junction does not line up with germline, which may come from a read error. The CDR3 region is CSSSPALAGGVQFF. The CDR3 nucleotides read TGCTCCAGCAGCCCGGCCCTAGCGGGAGGTGTGCAGTTCTTC. The rearrangement joins TRBV10-1 to TRBJ2-1; 11 bases match TRBD2. The germline CDR1 and CDR2 sequences are WNHNN and SYGVQD (reference sequence). CDR3 length: 14 residues.

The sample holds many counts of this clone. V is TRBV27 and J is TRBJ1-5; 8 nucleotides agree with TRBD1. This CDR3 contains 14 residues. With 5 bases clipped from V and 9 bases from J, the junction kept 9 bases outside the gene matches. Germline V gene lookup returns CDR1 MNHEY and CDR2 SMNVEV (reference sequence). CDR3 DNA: TGTGCCAGCAGTCCTCAGGGGGCCCCAGGGCCCCAGCATTTT. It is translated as CASSPQGAPGPQHF.

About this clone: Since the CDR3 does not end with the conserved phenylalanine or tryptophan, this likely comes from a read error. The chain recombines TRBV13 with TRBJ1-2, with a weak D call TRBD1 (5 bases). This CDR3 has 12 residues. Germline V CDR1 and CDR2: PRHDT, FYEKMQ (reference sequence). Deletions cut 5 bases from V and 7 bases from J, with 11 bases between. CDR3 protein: CASSHQGGGYTL. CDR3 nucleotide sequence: TGTGCCAGCAGCCATCAGGGAGGTGGCTACACCTTG.

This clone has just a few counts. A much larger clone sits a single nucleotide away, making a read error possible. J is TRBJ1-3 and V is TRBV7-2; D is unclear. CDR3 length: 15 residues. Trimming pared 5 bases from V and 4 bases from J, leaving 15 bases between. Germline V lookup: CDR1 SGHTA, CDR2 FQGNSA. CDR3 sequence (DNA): TGTGCCAGCAGCGCTACCCTGGTGGGGGGAAACACCATATATTTT. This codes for CASSATLVGGNTIYF.

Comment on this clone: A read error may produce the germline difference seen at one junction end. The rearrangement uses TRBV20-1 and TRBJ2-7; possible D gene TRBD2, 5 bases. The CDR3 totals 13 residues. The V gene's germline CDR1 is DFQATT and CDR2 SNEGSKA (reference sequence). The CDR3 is CIASLLEVYEQYF. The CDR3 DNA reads TGCATTGCTAGTTTGCTGGAGGTCTACGAGCAGTACTTC.

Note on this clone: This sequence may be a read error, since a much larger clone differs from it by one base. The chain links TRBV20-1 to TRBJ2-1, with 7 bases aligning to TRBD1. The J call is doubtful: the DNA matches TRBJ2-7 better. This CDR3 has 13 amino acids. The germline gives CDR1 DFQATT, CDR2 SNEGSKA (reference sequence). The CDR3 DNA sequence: TGCATCCCCGGGACAGAGGTAAACAATGAGCAGTACTTC. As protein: CIPGTEVNNEQYF.

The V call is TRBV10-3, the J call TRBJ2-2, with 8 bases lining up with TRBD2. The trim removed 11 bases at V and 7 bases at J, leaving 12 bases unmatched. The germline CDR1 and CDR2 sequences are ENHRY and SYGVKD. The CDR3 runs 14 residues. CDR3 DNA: TGTGCCGCCGGACGGGGGGGCGGAAACGGGGAGCTGTTTTTT. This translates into CAAGRGGGNGELFF.

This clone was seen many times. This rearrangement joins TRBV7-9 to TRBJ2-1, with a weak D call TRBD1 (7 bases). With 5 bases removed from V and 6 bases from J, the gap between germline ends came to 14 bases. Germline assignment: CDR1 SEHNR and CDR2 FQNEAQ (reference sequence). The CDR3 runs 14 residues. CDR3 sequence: CASSPDRDSNEQFF. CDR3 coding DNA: TGTGCCAGCAGCCCCGACAGGGACTCCAATGAGCAGTTCTTC.

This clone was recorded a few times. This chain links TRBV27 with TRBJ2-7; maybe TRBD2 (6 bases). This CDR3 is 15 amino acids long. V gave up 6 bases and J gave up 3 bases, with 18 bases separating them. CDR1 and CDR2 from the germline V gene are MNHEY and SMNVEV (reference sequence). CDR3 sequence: CASSLGSSGLYEQYF. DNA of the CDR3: TGTGCCAGCAGCCTTGGGAGTAGCGGCCTCTACGAGCAGTACTTC.